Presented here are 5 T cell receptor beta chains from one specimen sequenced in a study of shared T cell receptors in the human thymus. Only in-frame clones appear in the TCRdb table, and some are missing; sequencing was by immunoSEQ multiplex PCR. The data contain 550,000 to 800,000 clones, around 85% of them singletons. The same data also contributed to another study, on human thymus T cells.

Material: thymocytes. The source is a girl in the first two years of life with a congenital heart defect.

The CDR3 sequence is CASIGRGVTGNTIYF. The CDR3 bases are TGTGCCAGCATTGGACGGGGGGTTACTGGAAACACCATATATTTT. The chain joins TRBV6-1 to TRBJ1-3; possible D gene TRBD1, 5 bases. V lost 7 bases and J 2 bases, leaving 15 bases between the germline ends. Germline CDR1 MNHNS, CDR2 SASEGT. The CDR3 contains 15 residues.

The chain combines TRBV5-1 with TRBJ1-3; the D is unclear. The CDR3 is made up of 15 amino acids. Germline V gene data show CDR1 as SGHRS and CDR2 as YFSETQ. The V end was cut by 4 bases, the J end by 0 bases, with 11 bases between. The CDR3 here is CASSINRDSGNTIYF. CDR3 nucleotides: TGCGCCAGCAGCATAAACCGGGACTCTGGAAACACCATATATTTT. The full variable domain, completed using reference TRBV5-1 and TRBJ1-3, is KAGVTQTPRYLIKTRGQQVTLSCSPISGHRSVSWYQQTPGQGLQFLFEYFSETQRNKGNFPGRFSGRQFSNSRSEMNVSTLELGDSALYLCASSINRDSGNTIYFGEGSWLTVV.

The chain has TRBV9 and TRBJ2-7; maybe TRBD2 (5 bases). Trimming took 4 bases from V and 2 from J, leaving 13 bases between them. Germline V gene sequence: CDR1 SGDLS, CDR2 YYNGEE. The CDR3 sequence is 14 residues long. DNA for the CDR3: TGTGCCAGCAGCCCGCTAGCTTTTCCCTACGAGCAGTACTTC. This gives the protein CASSPLAFPYEQYF.

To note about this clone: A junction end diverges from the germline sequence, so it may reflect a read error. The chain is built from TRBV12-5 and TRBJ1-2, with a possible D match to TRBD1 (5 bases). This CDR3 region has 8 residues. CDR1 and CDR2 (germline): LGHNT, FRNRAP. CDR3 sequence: CASVITGF. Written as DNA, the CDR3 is TGTGCTAGTGTTATAACAGGCTTC.

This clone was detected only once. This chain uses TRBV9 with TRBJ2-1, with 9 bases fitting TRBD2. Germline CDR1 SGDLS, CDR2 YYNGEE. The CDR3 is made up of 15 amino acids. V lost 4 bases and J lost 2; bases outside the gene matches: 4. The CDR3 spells CASSPAGGTYNEQFF. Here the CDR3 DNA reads TGTGCCAGCAGCCCAGCGGGGGGTACCTACAATGAGCAGTTCTTC.